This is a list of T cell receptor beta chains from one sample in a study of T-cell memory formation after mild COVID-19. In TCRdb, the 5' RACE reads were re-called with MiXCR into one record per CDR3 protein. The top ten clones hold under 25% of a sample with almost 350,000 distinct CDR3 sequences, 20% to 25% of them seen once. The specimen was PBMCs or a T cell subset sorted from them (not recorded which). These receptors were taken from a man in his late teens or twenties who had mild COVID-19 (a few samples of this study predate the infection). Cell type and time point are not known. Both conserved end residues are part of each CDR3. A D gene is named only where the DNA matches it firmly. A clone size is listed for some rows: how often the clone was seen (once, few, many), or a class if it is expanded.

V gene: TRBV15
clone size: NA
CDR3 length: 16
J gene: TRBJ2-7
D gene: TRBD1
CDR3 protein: CATSRASGQGFYEQYF
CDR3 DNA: TGTGCCACCAGCAGAGCTTCAGGACAGGGATTCTACGAGCAGTACTTC

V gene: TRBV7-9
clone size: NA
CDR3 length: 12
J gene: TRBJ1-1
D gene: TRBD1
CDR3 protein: CASSFDRGLTFF
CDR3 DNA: TGTGCCAGCAGCTTCGACAGGGGGCTAACTTTCTTT

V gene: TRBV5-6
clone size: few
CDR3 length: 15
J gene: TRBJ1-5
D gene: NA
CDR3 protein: CASSQRRDSNQPQHF
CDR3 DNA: TGTGCCAGCAGCCAACGACGGGACAGCAATCAGCCCCAGCATTTT

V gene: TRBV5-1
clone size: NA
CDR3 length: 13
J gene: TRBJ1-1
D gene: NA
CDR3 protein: CASRLQTNTEAFF
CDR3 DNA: TGCGCCAGCAGGTTGCAGACGAACACTGAAGCTTTCTTT

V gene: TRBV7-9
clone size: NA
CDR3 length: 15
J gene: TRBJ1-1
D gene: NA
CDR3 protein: CASSGVRAGVTEAFF
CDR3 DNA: TGTGCCAGCAGTGGAGTAAGGGCTGGGGTCACTGAAGCTTTCTTT

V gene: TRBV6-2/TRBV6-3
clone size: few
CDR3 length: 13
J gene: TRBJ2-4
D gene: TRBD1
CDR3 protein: CASSLSTGVVQYF
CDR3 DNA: TGTGCCAGCAGTTTGTCGACAGGGGTGGTTCAGTACTTC

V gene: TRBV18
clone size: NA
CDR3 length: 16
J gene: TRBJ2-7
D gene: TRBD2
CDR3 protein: CASSPPSGGGSYEQYF
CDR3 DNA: TGTGCCAGCTCACCACCGAGCGGGGGCGGGTCCTACGAGCAGTACTTC

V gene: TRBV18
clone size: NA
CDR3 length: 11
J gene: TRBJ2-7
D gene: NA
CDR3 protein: CASSEEYEQYF
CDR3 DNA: TGTGCCAGCTCTGAGGAGTACGAGCAGTACTTC

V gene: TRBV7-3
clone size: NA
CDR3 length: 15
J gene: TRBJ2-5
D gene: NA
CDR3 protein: CASSSKRDPQETQYF
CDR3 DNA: TGTGCCAGCAGCTCCAAACGGGACCCGCAAGAGACCCAGTACTTC

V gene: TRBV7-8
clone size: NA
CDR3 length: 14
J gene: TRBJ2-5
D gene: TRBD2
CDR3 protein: CASVAGGARETQYF
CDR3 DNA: TGTGCCAGCGTAGCGGGGGGGGCGCGGGAGACCCAGTACTTC

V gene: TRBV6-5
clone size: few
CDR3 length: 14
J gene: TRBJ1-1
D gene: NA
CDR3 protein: CASSYEDGVGEAFF
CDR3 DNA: TGTGCCAGCAGTTACGAGGACGGCGTGGGGGAAGCTTTCTTT

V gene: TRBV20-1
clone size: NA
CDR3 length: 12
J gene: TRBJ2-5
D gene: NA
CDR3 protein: CSARAPWVTQYF
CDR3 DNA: TGCAGTGCTAGAGCCCCCTGGGTGACCCAGTACTTC

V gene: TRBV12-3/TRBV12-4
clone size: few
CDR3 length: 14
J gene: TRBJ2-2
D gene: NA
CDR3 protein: CASSQLRNAGELFF
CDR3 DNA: TGTGCCAGCAGTCAGCTACGGAACGCCGGGGAGCTGTTTTTT

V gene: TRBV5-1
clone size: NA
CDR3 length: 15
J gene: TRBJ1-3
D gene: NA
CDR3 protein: CASSFTGSSGNTIYF
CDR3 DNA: TGCGCCAGCAGCTTTACAGGGTCCTCTGGAAACACCATATATTTT

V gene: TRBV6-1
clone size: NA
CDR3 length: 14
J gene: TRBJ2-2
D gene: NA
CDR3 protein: CASTPISGTGELFF
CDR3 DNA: TGTGCCAGCACCCCTATTTCGGGCACCGGGGAGCTGTTTTTT

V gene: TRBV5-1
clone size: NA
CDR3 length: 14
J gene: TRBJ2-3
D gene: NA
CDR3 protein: CASSLVGAEDTQYF
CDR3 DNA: TGCGCCAGCAGCTTGGTGGGGGCAGAAGATACGCAGTATTTT

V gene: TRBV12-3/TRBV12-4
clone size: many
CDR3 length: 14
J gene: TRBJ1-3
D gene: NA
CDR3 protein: CASSSTVSGNTIYF
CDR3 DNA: TGTGCCAGCAGCTCAACAGTCTCTGGAAACACCATATATTTT

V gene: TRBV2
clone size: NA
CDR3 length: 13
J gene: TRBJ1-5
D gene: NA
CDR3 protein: CASSEAAGQPQHF
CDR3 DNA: TGTGCCAGCAGTGAAGCCGCGGGTCAGCCCCAGCATTTT

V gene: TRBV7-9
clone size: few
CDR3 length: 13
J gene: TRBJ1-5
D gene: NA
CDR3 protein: CASGVDRNQPQHF
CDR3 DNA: TGTGCCAGCGGCGTGGACCGGAACCAGCCCCAGCATTTT

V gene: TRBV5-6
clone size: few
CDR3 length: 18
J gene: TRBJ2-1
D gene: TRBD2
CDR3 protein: CASSFELAGGSSYNEQFF
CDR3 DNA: TGTGCCAGCAGCTTTGAACTAGCGGGGGGCAGCTCCTACAATGAGCAGTTCTTC

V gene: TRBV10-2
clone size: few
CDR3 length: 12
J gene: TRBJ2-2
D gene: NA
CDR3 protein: CASSDESGELFF
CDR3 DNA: TGCGCCAGCAGTGACGAGTCCGGGGAGCTGTTTTTT

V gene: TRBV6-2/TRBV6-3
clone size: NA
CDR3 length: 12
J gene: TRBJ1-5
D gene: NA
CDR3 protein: CASSPPYVSQHF
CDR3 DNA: TGTGCCAGCAGTCCCCCCTACGTTTCCCAGCATTTT

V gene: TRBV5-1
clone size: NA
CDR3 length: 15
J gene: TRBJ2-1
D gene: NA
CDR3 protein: CASSLVPRGGNEQFF
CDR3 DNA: TGCGCCAGCAGCTTGGTCCCGCGGGGAGGTAATGAGCAGTTCTTC

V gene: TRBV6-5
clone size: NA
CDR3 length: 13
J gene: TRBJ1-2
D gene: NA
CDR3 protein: CARTDSAIYCYTF
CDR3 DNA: TGTGCCAGGACGGACAGTGCAATTTATTGCTACACCTTC

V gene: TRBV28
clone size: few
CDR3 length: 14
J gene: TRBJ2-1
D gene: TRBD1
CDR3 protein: CASSVTGTVIEQFF
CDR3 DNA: TGTGCCAGCAGTGTAACCGGGACAGTCATTGAGCAGTTCTTC

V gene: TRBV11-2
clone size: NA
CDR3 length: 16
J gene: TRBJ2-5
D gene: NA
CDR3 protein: CASSFWGAQYQETQYF
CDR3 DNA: TGTGCCAGCAGCTTCTGGGGGGCACAGTACCAAGAGACCCAGTACTTC

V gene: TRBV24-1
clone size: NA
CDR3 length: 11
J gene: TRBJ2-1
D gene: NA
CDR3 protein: CATSDSTIWFF
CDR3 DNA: TGTGCCACCAGTGATTCGACTATTTGGTTCTTC

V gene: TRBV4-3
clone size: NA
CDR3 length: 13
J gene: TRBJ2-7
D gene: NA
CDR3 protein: CASSQDLHYEQYF
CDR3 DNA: TGCGCCAGCAGCCAAGACCTTCACTACGAGCAGTACTTC

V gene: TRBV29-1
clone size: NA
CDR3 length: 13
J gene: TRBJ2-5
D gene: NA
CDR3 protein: CSVSTSTRETQYF
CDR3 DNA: TGCAGCGTTTCTACCAGTACTCGGGAGACCCAGTACTTC

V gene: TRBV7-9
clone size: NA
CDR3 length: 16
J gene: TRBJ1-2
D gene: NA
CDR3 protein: CASSLTPGRGNYGYTF
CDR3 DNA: TGTGCCAGCAGCTTAACCCCCGGTCGGGGCAACTATGGCTACACCTTC

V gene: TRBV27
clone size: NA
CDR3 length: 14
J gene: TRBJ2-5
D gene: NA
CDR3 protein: CASSLYTGSATQYF
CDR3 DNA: TGTGCCAGCAGTTTATACACAGGCTCAGCGACCCAGTACTTC

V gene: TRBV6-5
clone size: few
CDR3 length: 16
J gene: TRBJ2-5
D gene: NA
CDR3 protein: CASSKPLQGSTETQYF
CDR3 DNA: TGTGCCAGCAGTAAACCATTACAGGGCTCGACGGAGACCCAGTACTTC

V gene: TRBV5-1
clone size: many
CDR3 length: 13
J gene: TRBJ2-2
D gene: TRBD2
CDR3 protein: CASSGLDFGELFF
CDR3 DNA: TGCGCCAGCAGCGGACTAGATTTCGGGGAGCTGTTTTTT

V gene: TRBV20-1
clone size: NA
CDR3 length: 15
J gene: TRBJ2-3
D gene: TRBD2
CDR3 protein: CSARDPSGGWDTQYF
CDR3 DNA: TGCAGTGCTAGAGATCCTAGCGGGGGATGGGATACGCAGTATTTT

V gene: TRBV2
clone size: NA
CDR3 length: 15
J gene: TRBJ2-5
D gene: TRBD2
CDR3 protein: CASSGGLAGLETQYF
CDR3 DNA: TGTGCCAGCAGTGGAGGACTAGCGGGATTAGAGACCCAGTACTTC

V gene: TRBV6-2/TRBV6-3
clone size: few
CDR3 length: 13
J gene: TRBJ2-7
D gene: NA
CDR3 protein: CASSRGNKYEQYF
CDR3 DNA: TGTGCCAGCAGCAGGGGAAACAAGTACGAGCAGTACTTC

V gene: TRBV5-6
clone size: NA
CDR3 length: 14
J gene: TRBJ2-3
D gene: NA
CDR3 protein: CASSFSLGEDTQYF
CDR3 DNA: TGTGCCAGCAGCTTCTCCTTGGGGGAGGATACGCAGTATTTT

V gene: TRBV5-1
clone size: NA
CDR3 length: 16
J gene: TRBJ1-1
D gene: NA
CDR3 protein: CASSYVTGTPSPEAFF
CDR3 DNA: TGCGCCAGCAGCTACGTAACCGGGACCCCTAGTCCCGAAGCTTTCTTT

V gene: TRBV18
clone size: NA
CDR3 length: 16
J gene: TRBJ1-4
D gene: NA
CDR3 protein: CASSLDVAGRNEKLFF
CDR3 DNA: TGTGCCAGCTCACTTGACGTTGCGGGCAGGAATGAAAAACTGTTTTTT

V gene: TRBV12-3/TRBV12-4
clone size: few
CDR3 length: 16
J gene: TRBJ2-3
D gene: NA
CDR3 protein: CASSGLASAHTDTQYF
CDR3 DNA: TGTGCCAGCAGTGGACTTGCTAGCGCCCACACAGATACGCAGTATTTT

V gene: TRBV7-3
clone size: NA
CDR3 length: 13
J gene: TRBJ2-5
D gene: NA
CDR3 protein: CASSLRSTETQYF
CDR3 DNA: TGTGCCAGCAGCTTAAGGTCTACCGAGACCCAGTACTTC

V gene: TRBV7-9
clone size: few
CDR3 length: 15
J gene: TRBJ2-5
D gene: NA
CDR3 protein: CASSLYAGSGETQYF
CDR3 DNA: TGTGCCAGCAGCCTCTATGCCGGGTCCGGTGAGACCCAGTACTTC